These 31 T cell receptor beta chains share one sample of origin, sequenced in a study of T cell changes during pregnancy in multiple sclerosis. Assay: immunoSEQ multiplex PCR; the TCRdb copy retains only in-frame clones and omits some. This table has 40,000 or so clones, 85% to 95% appearing once. The sample was CD8+ T cells from peripheral blood mononuclear cells, taken in the third trimester of pregnancy. Every receptor here comes from a female donor with multiple sclerosis, enrolled in a pregnancy study.

The chain carries TRBV1 and TRBJ2-7; the listed D gene, TRBD2, was not tested against the DNA. TRBV1 is classified as a pseudogene. The CDR3 length is 16 residues. In DNA, the CDR3 is TGCACCAGCAGCCAAGGGACTAGCGGGGGGTCCCACGAGCAGTACTTC. Translating it yields CTSSQGTSGGSHEQYF.

The CDR3 DNA follows: TGTGCCAGCAGCCTCGAACTAGCGGGGGGTACAGATACGCAGTATTTT. The encoded protein is CASSLELAGGTDTQYF. The chain combines TRBV4-2 with TRBJ2-3; 12 bases line up with TRBD2. J was trimmed by 3 bases and V by 4 bases; bases with no gene match: 5. The CDR3 has 16 amino acids. Germline V gene sequence: CDR1 LGHNA, CDR2 YNFKEQ.

The chain employs TRBV10-1 and TRBJ2-1; TRBD2 agrees at 11 bases. CDR1 is WNHNN, CDR2 SYGVQD, per germline (reference sequence). Germline trimming cut 8 bases from V and 9 bases from J; bases unmatched to any gene: 12. The CDR3 is 15 amino acids. The CDR3 DNA reads as TGCGCCAGCGGAACGACTAGCGGGGACGGTAGTGAGCAGTTCTTC. It codes for CASGTTSGDGSEQFF.

J is TRBJ1-4 and V is TRBV6-4, with TRBD1 as a possible D gene (6 bases). The CDR3 is 15 amino acids. Trimming shortened V by 11 bases and J by 0 bases, and 16 bases separated the two germline ends. Germline CDR1 is MRHNA and CDR2 is SNTAGT. The CDR3 DNA is TGTGCCGGTGAGGGGGGGAAACCAACTAATGAAAAACTGTTTTTT. This sequence encodes CAGEGGKPTNEKLFF.

This clone was counted once. The rearrangement joins TRBV5-6 to TRBJ2-3, with 7 bases identical to TRBD1. Unmatched junction bases numbered 6, after V lost 3 bases and J lost 2 bases. The CDR3 totals 15 residues. Germline-derived CDR1 and CDR2 are SGHDT and YYEEEE. The CDR3 region is CASSSRDRATDTQYF. CDR3 DNA: TGTGCCAGCAGCTCCCGGGACAGAGCCACAGATACGCAGTATTTT.

The chain joins TRBV7-6 to TRBJ1-5; D is ambiguous. Germline values: CDR1 SGHVS, CDR2 FNYEAQ. The length of the CDR3 is 16 residues. V lost 2 bases to trimming and J lost 6 bases, with 17 bases between them. The CDR3 reads CASSLTPPAPGQPQHF. CDR3 in DNA: TGTGCCAGCAGCTTAACCCCCCCGGCCCCGGGTCAGCCCCAGCATTTT.

The chain combines TRBV25-1 with TRBJ2-1, with TRBD1 as a possible D gene (5 bases). Trimming left V 6 bases short and J 9 bases short, with 12 bases between. CDR1 is MGHDK and CDR2 is SYGVNS in the germline V gene. This CDR3 spans 12 amino acids. The CDR3 DNA follows: TGTGCCAGCAGGCCTAAGGGGTTTGAGCAGTTCTTC. This encodes CASRPKGFEQFF.

The J gene is TRBJ2-5, the V gene TRBV6-5, with TRBD1 matching over 11 bases. The junction had 3 bases not matched to a gene; V was cut back by 2 bases and J by 4 bases. There are 15 residues in the CDR3. The germline CDR1 and CDR2 sequences are MNHEY and SVGAGI. This CDR3 reads CASSYLGQGGETQYF. The CDR3 region has the DNA TGTGCCAGCAGTTACCTGGGACAGGGGGGAGAGACCCAGTACTTC.

This clone was seen a single time. The rearrangement joins TRBV6-6 to TRBJ1-1; 11 bases match TRBD1. V shed 5 bases and J 5 bases; nucleotides not matched to a gene: 7. The CDR3 is 15 residues long. Germline CDR1 MNHNY, CDR2 SVGAGI (reference sequence). The DNA of the CDR3 is TGTGCCAGCAGTATCGGACAGGGGGCGGTGACTGAAGCTTTCTTT. It is translated as CASSIGQGAVTEAFF.

For the CDR3, the DNA is TGTGCCAGCAGCTCAAAACAGGGGGATGGGGACGAGCAGTACTTC. Translating it yields CASSSKQGDGDEQYF. The chain employs TRBV5-5 and TRBJ2-7; 8 positions agree with TRBD1. The CDR3 spans 15 residues. CDR1 is SGHKS and CDR2 is YYEKEE in the germline V gene (reference sequence). J lost 5 bases, V lost 3 bases, and 10 bases had no gene match.

This clone was observed once. V gene TRBV6-1 combines with J gene TRBJ1-5; D is unresolved. Germline V gene sequence: CDR1 MNHNS, CDR2 SASEGT. The CDR3 loop spans 14 amino acids. Deletions cut 5 bases from V and 2 bases from J, with 10 bases between. In nucleotides, the CDR3 is TGTGCCAGCAGTCCTCTATCCCGCAATCAGCCCCAGCATTTT. It specifies CASSPLSRNQPQHF.

The count of this clone is one. J is TRBJ2-2 and V is TRBV27, with a possible D match to TRBD2 (5 bases). The V end was cut by 3 bases, the J end by 0 bases, with 8 bases between. Looked up from germline, CDR1 is MNHEY and CDR2 is SMNVEV (reference sequence). The CDR3 extends over 15 amino acids. The CDR3 here is CASSFADSNTGELFF. The CDR3 DNA is TGTGCCAGCAGTTTCGCGGACTCGAACACCGGGGAGCTGTTTTTT.

The chain recombines TRBV5-4 with TRBJ1-2; D possibly corresponds to TRBD1 (6 bases). There are 16 residues in the CDR3. Trimming pared 4 bases from V and 4 bases from J, leaving 20 bases between. CDR1 is SGHNT and CDR2 is YYREEE in the germline V gene (reference sequence). The CDR3: CASSPEGGALGYGYTF. Here the CDR3 DNA reads TGTGCCAGCAGCCCGGAGGGGGGGGCGCTCGGCTATGGCTACACCTTC.

The chain has TRBV7-9 and TRBJ2-1; a weak D match, TRBD2 (5 bases). CDR3 length equals 15 residues. V was trimmed by 6 bases and J by 2 bases, leaving 14 bases between them. CDR1 and CDR2 from the germline V gene are SEHNR and FQNEAQ (reference sequence). The CDR3 region has the DNA TGTGCCAGCAGTTCCCCTAGCCAAACCTACAATGAGCAGTTCTTC. The encoded protein is CASSSPSQTYNEQFF.

The rearrangement uses TRBV2 and TRBJ1-1, with D possibly matching TRBD1 (6 bases). Trimming took off 7 bases at V and 4 bases at J, with 13 bases between the two ends. The CDR3 is 13 amino acids. CDR1 is SNHLY, CDR2 FYNNEI, per germline. CDR3 bases: TGTGCCAGCAAAAGAGGGGGAGCCACTGAAGCTTTCTTT. This sequence encodes CASKRGGATEAFF.

The chain uses TRBV10-3 and TRBJ1-2; D is unclear. Germline V CDR1 and CDR2: ENHRY, SYGVKD. The V gene lost 2 bases and the J gene lost 4 bases, with 11 bases spanning the gap. The CDR3 totals 14 residues. The CDR3 DNA reads TGTGCCATCAGTGAGGGGTTCGGGTTCTATGGCTACACCTTC. Translation: CAISEGFGFYGYTF.

In this sample, this clone turned up once. V gene TRBV5-6 combines with J gene TRBJ1-2, with D possibly TRBD1 on 5 matching bases. The V and J ends lost 4 bases and 5 bases respectively, with 27 bases between them. Germline loops: CDR1 SGHDT, CDR2 YYEEEE. This CDR3 comprises 18 residues. The CDR3, as DNA: TGTGCCAGCAGCCAGGGTCCCTCCAACCGTTTACACCCGTATGGCTACACCTTC. Protein: CASSQGPSNRLHPYGYTF.

V gene TRBV19 combines with J gene TRBJ2-2; D gene ambiguous. Trimming shortened V by 7 bases and J by 4 bases, and 4 bases separated the two germline ends. This CDR3 spans 11 amino acids. Germline V gene lookup returns CDR1 LNHDA and CDR2 SQIVND (reference sequence). The CDR3 protein is CASTFTGELFF. The CDR3 nucleotides read TGTGCCAGTACCTTCACCGGGGAGCTGTTTTTT.

The J gene is TRBJ2-1, the V gene TRBV13; a possible D gene is TRBD1 (6 bases). CDR3 size: 15 residues. V was pared by 5 bases and J by 3 bases, with 14 bases between. Germline V lookup: CDR1 PRHDT, CDR2 FYEKMQ (reference sequence). CDR3 nucleotide sequence: TGTGCCAGCAGCACCCGGACAGAGCTCTACAATGAGCAGTTCTTC. This translates into CASSTRTELYNEQFF.

V and J are TRBV5-1 and TRBJ2-1; maybe TRBD2 (5 bases). Germline assignment: CDR1 SGHRS and CDR2 YFSETQ. The V end lost 7 bases, the J end lost 5 bases, and 19 bases lay between the germline ends. There are 15 residues in the CDR3. DNA of the CDR3: TGCGCCAGCGGGATCTCGACTACTACTAACAATGAGCAGTTCTTC. This codes for CASGISTTTNNEQFF.

V gene TRBV27 combines with J gene TRBJ2-1, with 9 bases aligning to TRBD2. The trim removed 0 bases at V and 6 bases at J, leaving 9 bases unmatched. This CDR3 is 17 amino acids long. The germline gives CDR1 MNHEY, CDR2 SMNVEV (reference sequence). The CDR3: CASSLSVGTSPSNEQFF. For the CDR3, the DNA is TGTGCCAGCAGTTTATCCGTCGGGACTAGCCCATCCAATGAGCAGTTCTTC.

V and J are TRBV19 and TRBJ1-4, with 11 bases identical to TRBD1. The ends lost 6 bases at V and 2 bases at J; junction bases unmatched: 2. CDR1 and CDR2 from the germline V gene are LNHDA and SQIVND (reference sequence). The CDR3 is 15 amino acids. The CDR3 region is CASRRDRGTNEKLFF. The CDR3, as DNA: TGTGCCAGTAGACGGGACAGGGGGACTAATGAAAAACTGTTTTTT.

The rearrangement links TRBV14 to TRBJ1-6, with a weak D call TRBD1 (6 bases). Per germline, CDR1 SGHDN and CDR2 FVKESK. With 0 bases removed from V and 9 bases from J, the gap between germline ends came to 12 bases. This CDR3 spans 15 amino acids. In nucleotides, the CDR3 is TGTGCCAGCAGCCAAGATAACTGGGGGCCTTCACCCCTCCACTTT. Amino acids: CASSQDNWGPSPLHF.

The V gene is TRBV12-5, the J gene TRBJ1-4; D call uncertain. Trimming cost V 7 bases and J 2 bases, with 8 bases left between them. The CDR3 totals 13 residues. The germline V gene encodes CDR1 LGHNT and CDR2 FRNRAP. CDR3 sequence reads: CASDDGTNEKLFF. CDR3 in DNA: TGTGCTAGTGACGACGGGACTAATGAAAAACTGTTTTTT.

Notes on this clone: Other DNA sequences of this sample code for an identical CDR3. The V gene is TRBV4-1, the J gene TRBJ2-2; 10 positions match TRBD2. This CDR3 has 17 residues. After removal of 4 bases from V and 6 bases from J, the junction contained 11 bases not matched to a gene. Germline V gives CDR1 MGHRA, CDR2 YSYEKL. CDR3 DNA sequence: TGCGCCAGCAGCCGACCCCTAGCGGGGGACGCCCCCGGGGAGCTGTTTTTT. Protein product: CASSRPLAGDAPGELFF.

The V call is TRBV2, the J call TRBJ2-5; 9 bases fit TRBD2. V lost 7 bases, J lost 6 bases, and 6 bases stayed unmatched. The CDR3 loop spans 13 amino acids. Germline V gene lookup returns CDR1 SNHLY and CDR2 FYNNEI. The DNA for the CDR3 is TGTGCCAGCATCGGCGGGGGGGCGAAGACCCAGTACTTC. It yields the protein CASIGGGAKTQYF.

The rearrangement links TRBV4-2 to TRBJ2-7; 8 bases map to TRBD2. The trim removed 0 bases at V and 2 bases at J, leaving 3 bases unmatched. The CDR3 contains 15 residues. The V gene's germline CDR1 is LGHNA and CDR2 YNFKEQ. CDR3 DNA sequence: TGTGCCAGCAGCCAAGATCGCGGGGGGCCCTACGAGCAGTACTTC. Amino acids: CASSQDRGGPYEQYF.

In this sample, this clone turned up once. V usage is TRBV9 and J usage is TRBJ1-1; tentatively, D is TRBD1 (5 bases). The CDR3 loop spans 13 amino acids. With 4 bases removed from V and 6 bases from J, the gap between germline ends came to 13 bases. Germline V lookup: CDR1 SGDLS, CDR2 YYNGEE. This chain's CDR3 is CASSPTEGPEAFF. The CDR3 nucleotides are TGTGCCAGCAGCCCGACGGAGGGACCTGAAGCTTTCTTT.

This rearrangement joins TRBV13 to TRBJ2-1; 10 nucleotides agree with TRBD1. This CDR3 has 16 residues. V lost 1 base to trimming and J lost 10 bases; unmatched junction nucleotides: 10. Germline lookup yields CDR1 PRHDT and CDR2 FYEKMQ (reference sequence). CDR3 in amino acids: CASSLAGGTGDREQFF. DNA for the CDR3: TGTGCCAGCAGCTTAGCCGGGGGGACAGGGGATAGGGAGCAGTTCTTC.

The chain recombines TRBV2 with TRBJ2-5; D call uncertain. There are 12 residues in the CDR3. The V and J ends lost 6 bases and 5 bases respectively, with 10 bases between them. Germline values: CDR1 SNHLY, CDR2 FYNNEI. The chain's CDR3 is CASRDPRETQYF. CDR3 sequence (DNA): TGTGCCAGCAGAGATCCTAGGGAGACCCAGTACTTC.

The CDR3 sequence: CASSLSILTGDEQFF. The CDR3 DNA follows: TGTGCCAGCAGTTTATCGATATTAACAGGGGATGAGCAGTTCTTC. The chain employs TRBV27 and TRBJ2-1; 7 nucleotides match TRBD1. This CDR3 has 15 residues. Trimming cost V 0 bases and J 8 bases; bases outside gene matches: 7. Germline lookup yields CDR1 MNHEY and CDR2 SMNVEV (reference sequence).